This is a list of T cell receptor beta chains from one sample in a study of shared clonotypes between healthy human individuals. Here immunoSEQ multiplex PCR was the method, and the copy in TCRdb shows in-frame clones only, minus some. The table has millions of clones, more than 85% seen once. The source material was naive CD8+ T cells from PBMCs. Receptors were obtained from a man aged 18 to 30 in good health. Some clones in this sample may be carry-over from other donors' samples. The CDR3 runs from the conserved cysteine through the conserved F or W. Each record gives: V gene, clone size, J gene, D gene, CDR3 DNA, CDR3 protein. D genes are given only for firm matches. The size field is filled for only some rows; it gives once, few, many or a size class.

v_gene: TRBV2
abundance: .
j_gene: TRBJ2-1
d_gene: .
CDR3nt: TGTGCCAGCAGTGAAGGGGGCGGTTCCTACAATGAGCAGTTCTTC
CDR3aa: CASSEGGGSYNEQFF

v_gene: TRBV28
abundance: .
j_gene: TRBJ2-5
d_gene: .
CDR3nt: TGTGCCAGCAGTTTGGGGGGCTGGGAGACCCAGTACTTC
CDR3aa: CASSLGGWETQYF

v_gene: TRBV29-1
abundance: .
j_gene: TRBJ2-7
d_gene: TRBD1
CDR3nt: TGCAGCGTGCCGGGACAGGGCTCCTACGAGCAGTACTTC
CDR3aa: CSVPGQGSYEQYF

v_gene: TRBV28
abundance: .
j_gene: TRBJ2-3
d_gene: .
CDR3nt: TGTGCCAGCAGTCCAAGGATTACAGATACGCAGTATTTT
CDR3aa: CASSPRITDTQYF

v_gene: TRBV6-1
abundance: .
j_gene: TRBJ2-7
d_gene: .
CDR3nt: TGTGCCAGCAGTGATCCCCCGGGGGACGAGCAGTACTTC
CDR3aa: CASSDPPGDEQYF

v_gene: TRBV19
abundance: .
j_gene: TRBJ2-4
d_gene: .
CDR3nt: TGTGCCAGTGGAAGTCAGGGCGCCAAAAACATTCAGTACTTC
CDR3aa: CASGSQGAKNIQYF

v_gene: TRBV9
abundance: .
j_gene: TRBJ2-7
d_gene: TRBD1
CDR3nt: TGTGCCAGCAGCGTAGGGCCGACAGGGTACTACGAGCAGTACTTC
CDR3aa: CASSVGPTGYYEQYF

v_gene: TRBV7-2
abundance: .
j_gene: TRBJ2-1
d_gene: .
CDR3nt: TGTGCCAGCAGCTCCCGGGAGAGCCCTGCTGAATGGGTCTTC
CDR3aa: CASSSRESPAEWVF

v_gene: TRBV7-2
abundance: .
j_gene: TRBJ2-7
d_gene: TRBD2
CDR3nt: TGTGCCAGCAGCTTAGTCCCAGGCATGACTAGCGGGGTACCCTACGAGCAGTACTTC
CDR3aa: CASSLVPGMTSGVPYEQYF

v_gene: TRBV12-5
abundance: .
j_gene: TRBJ2-6
d_gene: .
CDR3nt: TGTGCTAGTGGTTTGGTAAACGGGACACCACCCCCTGGGGCCAACGTCCTGACTTTC
CDR3aa: CASGLVNGTPPPGANVLTF

v_gene: TRBV9
abundance: once
j_gene: TRBJ1-5
d_gene: .
CDR3nt: TGTGCCAGCAGCGTAGGGGGGAGTCGAAATCAGCCCCAGCATTTT
CDR3aa: CASSVGGSRNQPQHF

v_gene: TRBV7-9
abundance: few
j_gene: TRBJ2-1
d_gene: .
CDR3nt: TGTGCCAGCAGCTCGGACTACGAGGAGACGAAGTTCTTC
CDR3aa: CASSSDYEETKFF

v_gene: TRBV7-9
abundance: .
j_gene: TRBJ2-2
d_gene: .
CDR3nt: TGTGCCAGCAGCTTTGGGGACCCGTACGCCGGGGAGCTGTTTTTT
CDR3aa: CASSFGDPYAGELFF

v_gene: TRBV29-1
abundance: .
j_gene: TRBJ2-2
d_gene: .
CDR3nt: TGCAGCGCTTCTCTGAACACCGGGGAGCTGTTTTTT
CDR3aa: CSASLNTGELFF

v_gene: TRBV27
abundance: .
j_gene: TRBJ2-7
d_gene: TRBD1
CDR3nt: TGTGCCAGCAGCCCCCGGGACAGAAAGGCACACGAGCAGTACTTC
CDR3aa: CASSPRDRKAHEQYF

v_gene: TRBV19
abundance: .
j_gene: TRBJ2-1
d_gene: .
CDR3nt: TGTGCCAGTAGTATTGGATCAGGCCGCTACAATGAGCAGTTCTTC
CDR3aa: CASSIGSGRYNEQFF

v_gene: TRBV28
abundance: .
j_gene: TRBJ2-7
d_gene: .
CDR3nt: TGTGCCAGCAGTGCAGCCGGTGCCTACGAGCAGTACTTC
CDR3aa: CASSAAGAYEQYF

v_gene: TRBV27
abundance: .
j_gene: TRBJ1-1
d_gene: .
CDR3nt: TGTGCCAGCAGTTTATTCGGCAGTATGAACACTGAAGCTTTCTTT
CDR3aa: CASSLFGSMNTEAFF

v_gene: TRBV28
abundance: .
j_gene: TRBJ2-3
d_gene: .
CDR3nt: TGTGCCAGCAGTCCGACCGCCCCACCGCAGTATTTT
CDR3aa: CASSPTAPPQYF

v_gene: TRBV28
abundance: .
j_gene: TRBJ1-1
d_gene: .
CDR3nt: TGTGCCAGCAGCTTAGAGTCGAACACTGAAGCTTTCTTT
CDR3aa: CASSLESNTEAFF

v_gene: TRBV6-6
abundance: .
j_gene: TRBJ2-7
d_gene: TRBD1
CDR3nt: TGTGCCAGCAACCAGGGACAGCCCCTAACCTACGAGCAGTACTTC
CDR3aa: CASNQGQPLTYEQYF

v_gene: TRBV27
abundance: .
j_gene: TRBJ2-2
d_gene: TRBD2
CDR3nt: TGTGCCAGCAGTTCCCACCTAGGGCTAGCGGGAGACACCGGGGAGCTGTTTTTT
CDR3aa: CASSSHLGLAGDTGELFF

v_gene: TRBV27
abundance: .
j_gene: TRBJ2-7
d_gene: .
CDR3nt: TGTGCCAGCAGTTCTGTGGGCCGTCCGTACGAGCAGTACTTC
CDR3aa: CASSSVGRPYEQYF

v_gene: TRBV27
abundance: few
j_gene: TRBJ1-4
d_gene: .
CDR3nt: TGTGCCAGCGGGAGCGGGTGGGAAAAACTGTTTTTT
CDR3aa: CASGSGWEKLFF

v_gene: TRBV4-1
abundance: .
j_gene: TRBJ1-6
d_gene: TRBD1
CDR3nt: TGCGCCAGCACGTCGACAGGGTCCAATTCACCCCTCCACTTT
CDR3aa: CASTSTGSNSPLHF

v_gene: TRBV7-9
abundance: .
j_gene: TRBJ2-1
d_gene: TRBD2
CDR3nt: TGTGCCAGCAGCTCGAGTCGGGAGGATGAGCAGTTCTTC
CDR3aa: CASSSSREDEQFF

v_gene: TRBV7-9
abundance: .
j_gene: TRBJ1-5
d_gene: .
CDR3nt: TGTGCCAGCAGCGGAGGGAACAATCAGCCCCAGCATTTT
CDR3aa: CASSGGNNQPQHF

v_gene: TRBV27
abundance: .
j_gene: TRBJ2-3
d_gene: .
CDR3nt: TGTGCCAGCAGTTTAGGGTTGAGGGGGTTGGCAGATACGCAGTATTTT
CDR3aa: CASSLGLRGLADTQYF

v_gene: TRBV27
abundance: once
j_gene: TRBJ1-1
d_gene: .
CDR3nt: TGTGCCAGCAGTTTCGGGATCTACACTGAAGCTTTCTTT
CDR3aa: CASSFGIYTEAFF

v_gene: TRBV9
abundance: .
j_gene: TRBJ2-7
d_gene: TRBD1
CDR3nt: TGTGCCAGCAGCTACGCCCCGGGACAGGGGGTGGGGGAGCAGTACTTC
CDR3aa: CASSYAPGQGVGEQYF

v_gene: TRBV6-1
abundance: .
j_gene: TRBJ2-7
d_gene: TRBD2
CDR3nt: TGTGCCAGCAGTGTAGGGACTACCTACGAGCAGTACTTC
CDR3aa: CASSVGTTYEQYF

v_gene: TRBV4-1
abundance: .
j_gene: TRBJ1-3
d_gene: .
CDR3nt: TGCGCCAGCAGCCAAGAGGGCTCTGGAAACACCATATATTTT
CDR3aa: CASSQEGSGNTIYF

v_gene: TRBV9
abundance: .
j_gene: TRBJ2-5
d_gene: .
CDR3nt: TGTGCCAGCAGCGTAGCGGGGAACCAAGAGACCCAGTACTTC
CDR3aa: CASSVAGNQETQYF

v_gene: TRBV6-5
abundance: .
j_gene: TRBJ2-7
d_gene: .
CDR3nt: TGTGCCAGCAGCCTAGACGCGCTGTACTCCTACGAGCAGTACTTC
CDR3aa: CASSLDALYSYEQYF

v_gene: TRBV7-2
abundance: .
j_gene: TRBJ1-2
d_gene: .
CDR3nt: TGTGCCAGCAGCTTGGCCTTGGGACCGGCCGGGTCCGGCTACACCTTC
CDR3aa: CASSLALGPAGSGYTF

v_gene: TRBV7-9
abundance: .
j_gene: TRBJ1-1
d_gene: .
CDR3nt: TGTGCCAGCAGCTACTATCCGCCACAATGGGGCACTGAAGCTTTCTTT
CDR3aa: CASSYYPPQWGTEAFF

v_gene: TRBV6-1
abundance: .
j_gene: TRBJ2-7
d_gene: .
CDR3nt: TGTGCCAGCACCGAGACAGGAAAGGGCGAGCAGTACTTC
CDR3aa: CASTETGKGEQYF